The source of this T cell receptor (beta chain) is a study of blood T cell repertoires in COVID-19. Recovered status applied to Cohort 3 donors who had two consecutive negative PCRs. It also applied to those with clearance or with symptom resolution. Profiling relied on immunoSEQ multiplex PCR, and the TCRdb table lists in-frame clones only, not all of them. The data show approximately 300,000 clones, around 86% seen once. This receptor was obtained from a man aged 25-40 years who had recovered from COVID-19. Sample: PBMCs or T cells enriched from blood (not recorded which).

CDR3 residues: CASSPNPNIGSYEQYF. DNA of the CDR3: TGTGCCAGCAGCCCGAACCCGAATATCGGCTCCTACGAGCAGTACTTC. This rearrangement joins TRBV11-2 to TRBJ2-7; no firm D call. Trimming pared 5 bases from V and 0 bases from J, leaving 17 bases between. The germline V gene encodes CDR1 SGHAT and CDR2 FQNNGV. The CDR3 covers 16 residues.